The T cell receptor beta chain under discussion was sequenced for a study of cytomegalovirus exposure and HLA in healthy donors. As concerns this clone: The antigen is unknown.

V shed 4 bases and J 7 bases; nucleotides not matched to a gene: 7. The CDR3 sequence is 14 residues long. Germline CDR1 SGDLS, CDR2 YYNGEE. This PCR relied on a set of 60 Vbeta primers and 13 Jbeta primers. Some clones are missing from TCRdb's copy, which holds only in-frame ones; the method was immunoSEQ multiplex PCR. The profile covers about 240,000 clones, with around 80% appearing a single time and around 0.44% taken by the ten largest. Overall study findings and caveats: An apparent linkage of common viral pathogens to several of the most significant clusters emerged in a later analysis.

The chain carries TRBV9 and TRBJ2-4, with 8 bases identical to TRBD1. The sample comprised PBMCs. The clonotype was recovered from a boy between 10 and 17 years old in good health and CMV-seronegative. Here the CDR3 reads CASSNQGAGNIQYF. CDR3 in DNA: TGTGCCAGCAGCAATCAGGGGGCGGGCAACATTCAGTACTTC.